This T cell receptor (beta chain) appears in the sequencing data of a study of blood T cell repertoires in COVID-19. Background on the study: COVID-19 samples, acute and convalescent, were from the United States, Italy and Spain. T cells, B-cell-depleted T cells, or PBMCs supplied cDNA or gDNA.

Trimming cost V 5 bases and J 9 bases, with 14 bases left between them. Germline V gene data show CDR1 as SGHTA and CDR2 as FQGNSA. The CDR3 loop spans 13 amino acids. Profiled with immunoSEQ multiplex PCR; TCRdb holds only in-frame clones, not every one. The sample holds under 450,000 clones; more than 75% are singletons and the top ten take approximately 1.3%. Individuals aged about 18 to 90 years were recruited from some 26 US areas. Two consecutive negative NP/OP PCR tests, clearance, or resolved symptoms defined Cohort 3 recovery. Sequenced sample: PBMCs or T cells enriched from blood (not recorded which). This receptor was obtained from a man aged 25 to 45 who had recovered from COVID-19. This chain links TRBV7-2 with TRBJ2-1; D unclear. CDR3 amino acids: CASSQNAVREQFF. In DNA, the CDR3 is TGTGCCAGCAGCCAAAACGCGGTCCGTGAGCAGTTCTTC.